The 13 T cell receptor beta chains below were found in one sample sequenced in a study of blood T cell repertoires in COVID-19. Produced via immunoSEQ multiplex PCR; TCRdb's table is partial and in-frame only. The sample has around 270,000 clones, over 75% seen once. Source material: PBMCs or T cells enriched from blood (not recorded which). The receptors here all came from a woman aged 25 to 39 who had recovered from COVID-19.

This clone has a single count. CDR3 loop: CASSPGGGQSSYNEQFF. CDR3 nucleotide sequence: TGTGCCAGCAGTCCCGGGGGAGGGCAGAGCTCCTACAATGAGCAGTTCTTC. V is TRBV28 and J is TRBJ2-1, with TRBD2 identical over 7 bases. Germline lookup yields CDR1 MDHEN and CDR2 SYDVKM. CDR3 size: 17 residues. V lost 5 bases and J lost 0; bases outside the gene matches: 10.

This clone appeared a single time. The chain employs TRBV23-1 and TRBJ1-5; tentative D call: TRBD1 (6 bases). TRBV23-1 falls under the ORF class, with uncertain function. This CDR3 comprises 17 residues. V dropped 10 bases and J dropped 0 bases, with 22 bases sitting between them. The CDR3 region is CANLDRNKCHSNQPQHF. Written as DNA, the CDR3 is TGCGCCAACCTAGACAGGAACAAGTGCCATAGCAATCAGCCCCAGCATTTT.

The chain carries TRBV11-2 and TRBJ1-2; no reliable D call. The CDR3 runs to 13 residues. Germline-derived CDR1 and CDR2 are SGHAT and FQNNGV. Trimming took 6 bases from V and 3 from J, leaving 11 bases between them. CDR3 bases: TGTGCCAGCAGGCCAACGGGAGACTATGGCTACACCTTC. Its translation is CASRPTGDYGYTF.

The chain couples TRBV19 to TRBJ1-2, with D maybe TRBD1 (6 bases). V was clipped by 1 base and J by 9 bases, with 15 bases between them. Germline V gene sequence: CDR1 LNHDA, CDR2 SQIVND (reference sequence). There are 14 residues in the CDR3. CDR3 sequence (DNA): TGTGCCAGTAGTATAGGGGCAGGGGTTAAGAGCTACACCTTC. It encodes CASSIGAGVKSYTF.

This chain joins TRBV10-3 and TRBJ2-3, with D maybe TRBD2 (6 bases). The CDR3 sequence is 16 residues long. CDR1 is ENHRY, CDR2 SYGVKD, per germline. V shed 5 bases and J shed 4 bases, with 19 bases lying between them. CDR3 residues: CAISFGEVYRADTQYF. The CDR3 DNA is TGTGCCATCAGTTTCGGGGAGGTCTACCGGGCAGATACGCAGTATTTT.

The gene calls are TRBV6-5 and TRBJ1-1, with 7 bases that match TRBD1. The V segment lost 8 bases and the J segment 4 bases; nucleotides outside the gene matches: 10. The CDR3 runs to 14 residues. In germline, CDR1 is MNHEY, CDR2 SVGAGI. The chain's CDR3 is CASYRQGWSTEAFF. The CDR3 coding sequence is TGTGCCAGCTATCGACAGGGTTGGAGCACTGAAGCTTTCTTT.

The genes are TRBV7-3 and TRBJ1-1; D may be TRBD1 (5 bases). Looked up from germline, CDR1 is SGHTA and CDR2 is FQGTGA. CDR3 length: 16 amino acids. Trimming pared 8 bases from V and 2 bases from J, leaving 21 bases between. Here the CDR3 DNA reads TGTGCCAGCTCCACCCAAGGAGGGGCCCCAAACACTGAAGCTTTCTTT. Amino acids: CASSTQGGAPNTEAFF.

The table lists this clone with a count of one. This chain connects TRBV11-3 to TRBJ2-7; tentatively, D is TRBD2 (5 bases). The germline gives CDR1 SGHNT, CDR2 YENEEA. V lost 5 bases, J lost 6 bases, and 11 bases lay in between. The CDR3 is 12 residues long. CDR3 in DNA: TGTGCCAGCAGCCCGGGCGAGGGCGAGCAGTACTTC. Translation gives CASSPGEGEQYF.

This clone has just a few counts. The V call is TRBV30, the J call TRBJ2-2, with 7 bases fitting TRBD2. The germline V gene encodes CDR1 GTSNPN and CDR2 SVGIG (reference sequence). The V segment lost 3 bases and the J segment 5 bases; nucleotides outside the gene matches: 9. CDR3 size: 15 residues. Here the CDR3 reads CAWRAQRGETGELFF. The CDR3 DNA reads as TGTGCCTGGAGGGCCCAGCGGGGAGAAACCGGGGAGCTGTTTTTT. The full variable domain, rest sourced from reference TRBV30 and TRBJ2-2, is SQTIHQWPATLVQPVGSPLSLECTVEGTSNPNLYWYRQAAGRGLQLLFYSVGIGQISSEVPQNLSASRPQDRQFILSSKKLLLSDSGFYLCAWRAQRGETGELFFGEGSRLTVL.

This rearrangement joins TRBV28 to TRBJ2-7, with 10 nucleotides matching TRBD1. This CDR3 is built from 15 residues. CDR1 is MDHEN and CDR2 is SYDVKM in the germline V gene. Losses at the gene ends were 5 bases for V and 4 bases for J; bases not matched to a gene: 8. CDR3 in amino acids: CASSPRRTGGYEQYF. In nucleotides, the CDR3 is TGTGCCAGCAGTCCAAGACGGACAGGGGGTTACGAGCAGTACTTC.

The rearrangement links TRBV3-1 (or the pseudogene TRBV3-2) to TRBJ1-1; tentative D call: TRBD1 (6 bases). Germline CDR1 is LGHDT and CDR2 is YNNKEL (reference sequence). The ends were cut back, 1 base at V and 5 bases at J, with 11 bases in the middle. CDR3 length: 14 residues. CDR3 DNA: TGTGCCAGCAGCCAAGCACAGGGCCAAACTGAAGCTTTCTTT. It is translated as CASSQAQGQTEAFF.

The rearrangement links TRBV5-1 to TRBJ1-5; 10 positions agree with TRBD1. The CDR3 is 13 amino acids. V lost 8 bases, J lost 7 bases, and 6 bases stayed unmatched. The germline CDR1 and CDR2 sequences are SGHRS and YFSETQ. The CDR3 DNA reads as TGCGCCAGGGGGACAGGGGTAAGCCAGCCCCAGCATTTT. It translates to CARGTGVSQPQHF.

The chain uses TRBV27 and TRBJ2-7; possible D gene TRBD1, 6 bases. The V end lost 5 bases, the J end lost 2 bases, and 13 bases lay between the germline ends. This CDR3 comprises 14 residues. Germline CDR1 is MNHEY and CDR2 is SMNVEV (reference sequence). The CDR3 sequence is CASSPQGAAYEQYF. The CDR3 nucleotides read TGTGCCAGCAGTCCACAGGGTGCCGCCTACGAGCAGTACTTC.